This is a list of T cell receptor beta chains from one sample in a study of breast tumors, draining lymph nodes, adjacent tissues. MiXCR was run by TCRdb on the multiplex PCR reads, yielding one entry per CDR3 protein. This repertoire shows about 94,000 distinct CDR3 sequences, over 25% found once; its top ten account for over 8%. The sample was axillary lymph node tissue. The receptor source for this set is a female donor with breast cancer. Some clones in this sample may be carry-over from other donors' samples. The CDR3 runs from the conserved cysteine through the conserved F or W. A D gene is named only where the DNA matches it firmly. The size field is filled for only some rows; it gives once, few, many or a size class.

>TRBJ1-5|many|TRBV20-1|.|18
CSARDLGTWGTWDQPQHF
TGCAGTGCTAGAGATCTAGGAACGTGGGGAACCTGGGATCAGCCCCAGCATTTT
>TRBJ1-5|many|TRBV30|TRBD1|16
CAWREFAGGENQPQHF
TGTGCCTGGAGGGAATTCGCAGGGGGGGAGAATCAGCCCCAGCATTTT
>TRBJ2-5|many|TRBV20-1|.|13
CSARDTGVETQYF
TGCAGTGCTAGAGATACGGGGGTAGAGACCCAGTACTTC
>TRBJ2-1|.|TRBV10-3|TRBD2|16
CAISESRAGGYNEQFF
TGTGCCATCAGTGAGTCGAGGGCGGGGGGGTACAATGAGCAGTTCTTC
>TRBJ2-1|many|TRBV7-2|TRBD2|15
CASSLGGTSGVERFF
TGTGCCAGCAGCTTAGGAGGGACTAGCGGGGTAGAGCGGTTCTTC
>TRBJ1-4|many|TRBV5-1|.|16
CASRSKVGATNEKLFF
TGCGCCAGCAGATCTAAGGTGGGGGCAACTAATGAAAAACTGTTTTTT
>TRBJ2-4|.|TRBV27|.|15
CASSTATQAKNIQYF
TGTGCCAGCAGTACAGCCACCCAAGCCAAAAACATTCAGTACTTC
>TRBJ1-2|.|TRBV7-8|TRBD1|14
CASSPGQGDYGYTF
TGTGCCAGCAGCCCGGGACAGGGGGACTATGGCTACACCTTC
>TRBJ2-1|many|TRBV7-2|TRBD2|16
CASSLSRTSGAREQFF
TGTGCCAGCAGCTTATCCCGGACTAGCGGGGCTCGGGAGCAGTTCTTC
>TRBJ2-7|many|TRBV7-8|.|13
CASSLLGSYEQYF
TGTGCCAGCAGCTTGCTAGGCAGCTACGAGCAGTACTTC
>TRBJ1-1|.|TRBV12-3/TRBV12-4|.|15
CASTNIQGMNTEAFF
TGTGCCAGCACTAATATACAGGGCATGAACACTGAAGCTTTCTTT
>TRBJ2-3|few|TRBV3-1|.|17
CASSQVSKRPSTDTQYF
TGTGCCAGCAGCCAAGTCTCCAAAAGGCCTAGCACAGATACGCAGTATTTT
>TRBJ1-2|many|TRBV6-1|.|16
CASSEGPGGPLSGYTF
TGTGCCAGCAGTGAAGGCCCCGGGGGGCCACTCTCTGGCTACACCTTC
>TRBJ1-2|many|TRBV4-1|.|16
CASSQHVRTTNYGYTF
TGCGCCAGCAGCCAACACGTAAGGACGACGAATTATGGCTACACCTTC
>TRBJ1-1|.|TRBV11-3|.|14
CASSLDSPRGRAFF
TGTGCCAGCAGCTTAGATTCCCCACGGGGACGCGCTTTCTTT
>TRBJ1-2|.|TRBV2|.|13
CASSFGGNYGYTF
TGTGCCAGCAGCTTTGGGGGTAACTATGGCTACACCTTC
>TRBJ2-7|many|TRBV5-6|.|14
CASSRKTRTYEQYF
TGTGCCAGCAGCAGAAAGACCAGAACCTACGAGCAGTACTTC
>TRBJ2-3|many|TRBV27|.|16
CASSPNSATSTDTQYF
TGTGCCAGCAGTCCCAATTCAGCGACTAGCACAGATACGCAGTATTTT
>TRBJ2-1|many|TRBV19|TRBD2|15
CASSRPERLAGEQFF
TGTGCCAGTAGCCGGCCCGAAAGACTAGCGGGTGAGCAGTTCTTC
>TRBJ2-7|many|TRBV6-5|TRBD2|16
CASSHADSGRPLEQYF
TGTGCCAGCAGTCACGCAGATAGCGGGAGGCCTCTGGAGCAGTACTTC
>TRBJ1-6|.|TRBV2|TRBD1|13
CASSEGTGTLLHF
TGTGCCAGCAGTGAAGGGACAGGGACACTCCTCCACTTT
>TRBJ1-1|many|TRBV19|.|14
CASRLHGGNTEAFF
TGTGCCAGTAGACTACATGGGGGCAACACTGAAGCTTTCTTT
>TRBJ1-1|.|TRBV5-6|.|15
CASSSPGPLNTEAFF
TGTGCCAGCAGCTCCCCTGGGCCCCTGAACACTGAAGCTTTCTTT
>TRBJ2-7|many|TRBV27|TRBD1|14
CASSYRGRGDEQYF
TGTGCCAGCAGTTACAGGGGGCGCGGCGACGAGCAGTACTTC
>TRBJ1-2|many|TRBV7-3|.|14
CASSSNRPNYGYTF
TGTGCCAGCAGCTCGAATCGTCCTAACTATGGCTACACCTTC
>TRBJ2-5|many|TRBV7-2|TRBD1|14
CASSPMGQGETQYF
TGTGCCAGCAGCCCTATGGGACAGGGAGAGACCCAGTACTTC
>TRBJ2-3|.|TRBV9|TRBD2|15
CASSDGLAWADTQYF
TGTGCCAGCAGCGATGGACTAGCGTGGGCAGATACGCAGTATTTT
>TRBJ2-7|.|TRBV7-8|TRBD2|16
CGSSLASGGRVHEQYF
TGTGGCAGCAGCTTAGCTTCTGGCGGGAGGGTCCACGAGCAGTACTTC
>TRBJ2-3|many|TRBV20-1|.|15
CSARRGATSTDTQYF
TGCAGTGCTAGGCGGGGCGCTACTAGCACAGATACGCAGTATTTT
>TRBJ2-2|many|TRBV7-9|.|13
CASPTKPNGELFF
TGTGCCAGCCCGACTAAACCTAACGGGGAGCTGTTTTTT
>TRBJ1-3|.|TRBV7-2|.|13
CASSLGEGNTIYF
TGTGCCAGCAGCTTAGGCGAAGGTAACACCATATATTTT
>TRBJ2-7|many|TRBV6-1|.|13
CASSEVHRREQYF
TGTGCCAGCAGTGAAGTTCACAGGCGCGAGCAGTACTTC
>TRBJ2-7|.|TRBV6-9|TRBD2|15
CASSCGLAGVYEQYF
TGTGCCAGCAGTTGCGGACTAGCGGGAGTTTACGAGCAGTACTTC